This record covers a single TCR beta chain. Its antigen is currently unknown. V lost 2 bases to trimming and J lost 1 base, with 8 bases between them. This CDR3 region has 14 residues. The germline CDR1 and CDR2 sequences are MNHEY and SVGEGT. These data originate in a study of T cell responses to AZD1222 COVID-19 vaccine. Findings and limits, study-wide: Of the AZD1222 recipients, only six were seropositive at baseline. CD4 TCRs associated with vaccination spanned spike, dominating at 160-218 and 743-854. In the spike-specific TCR repertoire, nearly half reportedly target unmutated variant regions. Repertoires were obtained only post-peak T cell response.

Generated by immunoSEQ multiplex PCR, the TCRdb table keeps only in-frame clones and is missing some. The sample has some 79,000 clones; over 60% are singletons. The origin of this receptor is an adult who received the AZD1222 COVID-19 vaccine. The specimen comprised peripheral blood, sampled 28 days after the second AZD1222 dose. The chain couples TRBV6-2 or TRBV6-3 to TRBJ1-1, with no clear D. The CDR3 region has the DNA TGTGCCAGCAGTTACCTCCACGGGAACACTGAAGCTTTCTTT. Protein sequence: CASSYLHGNTEAFF.